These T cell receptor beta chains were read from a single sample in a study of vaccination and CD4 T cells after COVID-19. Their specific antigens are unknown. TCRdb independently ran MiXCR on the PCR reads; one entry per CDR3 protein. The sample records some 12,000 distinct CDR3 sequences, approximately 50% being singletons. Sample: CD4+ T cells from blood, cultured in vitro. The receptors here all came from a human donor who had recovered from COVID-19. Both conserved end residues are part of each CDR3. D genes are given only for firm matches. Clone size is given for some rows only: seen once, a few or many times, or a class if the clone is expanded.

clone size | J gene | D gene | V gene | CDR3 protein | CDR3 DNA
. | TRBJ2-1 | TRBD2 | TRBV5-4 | CASSSRLAGGNEQFF | TGTGCCAGCAGCTCAAGACTAGCGGGAGGCAATGAGCAGTTCTTC
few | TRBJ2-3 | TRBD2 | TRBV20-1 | CSASSGLTDTQYF | TGCAGTGCTTCTAGCGGACTCACAGATACGCAGTATTTT
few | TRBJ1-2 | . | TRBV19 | CASREQLLDGYTF | TGTGCCAGTAGAGAACAGCTTTTGGATGGCTACACCTTC
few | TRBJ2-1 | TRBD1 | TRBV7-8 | CASSSRDSHNEQFF | TGTGCCAGCAGCTCCCGGGACAGCCATAATGAGCAGTTCTTC
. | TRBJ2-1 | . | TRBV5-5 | CASSFLRGGNEQFF | TGTGCCAGCAGCTTCCTAAGAGGGGGCAATGAGCAGTTCTTC
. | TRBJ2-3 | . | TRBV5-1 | CASSWNRWADTQYF | TGCGCCAGCAGCTGGAACAGGTGGGCAGATACGCAGTATTTT
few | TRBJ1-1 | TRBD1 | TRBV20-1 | CSARVGGAQGDEAFF | TGCAGTGCTAGAGTCGGCGGCGCGCAGGGGGATGAAGCTTTCTTT
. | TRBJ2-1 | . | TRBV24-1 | CATSDLETALYNEQFF | TGTGCCACCAGTGATTTGGAGACCGCTCTCTACAATGAGCAGTTCTTC
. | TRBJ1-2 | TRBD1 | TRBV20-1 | CSARDRVVVGYTF | TGCAGTGCTCGAGACAGGGTAGTGGTTGGCTACACCTTC
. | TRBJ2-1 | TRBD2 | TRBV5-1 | CASSLGLAGAGYNEQFF | TGCGCCAGCAGCTTGGGACTAGCGGGAGCAGGCTACAATGAGCAGTTCTTC
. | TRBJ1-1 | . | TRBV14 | CASSQVWGGSMNTEAFF | TGTGCCAGCAGCCAAGTATGGGGAGGGTCAATGAACACTGAAGCTTTCTTT
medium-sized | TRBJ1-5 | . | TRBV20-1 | CSAREFHQPQHF | TGCAGTGCTAGAGAATTTCATCAGCCCCAGCATTTT
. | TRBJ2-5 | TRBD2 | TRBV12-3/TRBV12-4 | CASSLGSGRVRETQYF | TGTGCCAGCAGTTTGGGTAGCGGGAGGGTGAGGGAGACCCAGTACTTC
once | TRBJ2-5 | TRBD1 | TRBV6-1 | CASSEWGTGHVETQYF | TGTGCCAGCAGTGAATGGGGGACAGGACATGTGGAGACCCAGTACTTC
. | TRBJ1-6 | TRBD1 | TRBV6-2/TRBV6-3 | CASSYNRPRTATGGTPGNSPLHF | TGTGCCAGCAGTTATAATAGACCGAGGACGGCGACAGGGGGCACCCCGGGGAATTCACCCCTCCACTTT
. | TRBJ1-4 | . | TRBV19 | CASFRDTTSQGKLFF | TGTGCCAGTTTCCGAGACACCACCTCCCAGGGGAAACTGTTTTTT
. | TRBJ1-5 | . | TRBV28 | CASGRQPQHF | TGTGCCAGCGGTCGTCAGCCCCAGCATTTT
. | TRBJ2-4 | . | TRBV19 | CASSKMGRLAKNIQYF | TGTGCCAGTAGCAAAATGGGACGTCTAGCCAAAAACATTCAGTACTTC
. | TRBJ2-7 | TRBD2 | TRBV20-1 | CSARVLAGGFSYEQYF | TGCAGTGCTAGAGTCCTAGCGGGAGGCTTCTCCTACGAGCAGTACTTC
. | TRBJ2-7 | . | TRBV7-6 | CASSSLELGSSYEQYF | TGTGCCAGCAGCTCTTTGGAACTGGGGAGCTCCTACGAGCAGTACTTC
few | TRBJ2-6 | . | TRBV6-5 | CASSYGTGANVLTF | TGTGCCAGCAGTTACGGGACAGGGGCCAACGTCCTGACTTTC
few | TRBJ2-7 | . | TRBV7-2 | CASSLVLGQRTYEQYF | TGTGCCAGCAGCTTAGTCTTAGGACAGCGAACCTACGAGCAGTACTTC
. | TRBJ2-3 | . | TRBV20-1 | CSARAQDLQYF | TGCAGTGCTAGAGCCCAGGACTTGCAGTATTTT
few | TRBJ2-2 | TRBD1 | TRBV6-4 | CASRPGQGNTGELFF | TGTGCCAGCAGGCCGGGACAGGGGAACACCGGGGAGCTGTTTTTT
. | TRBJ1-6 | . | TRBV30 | CAWSSRGPLHF | TGTGCCTGGAGCTCCCGAGGACCCCTCCACTTT
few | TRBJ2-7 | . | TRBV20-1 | CSARWELARREQYF | TGCAGTGCTAGGTGGGAACTAGCCCGTCGCGAGCAGTACTTC
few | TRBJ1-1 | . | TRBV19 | CASSIGKGAYTEAFF | TGTGCCAGTAGTATAGGAAAAGGGGCGTACACTGAAGCTTTCTTT
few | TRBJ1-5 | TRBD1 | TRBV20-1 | CSARDWAKQGDSNQPQHF | TGCAGTGCTAGAGATTGGGCTAAACAGGGGGATAGCAATCAGCCCCAGCATTTT
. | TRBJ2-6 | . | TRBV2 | CASSEQGPGANVLTF | TGTGCCAGCAGTGAACAGGGTCCTGGGGCCAACGTCCTGACTTTC
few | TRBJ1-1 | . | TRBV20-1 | CSARDLPTGPYHRF | TGCAGTGCTAGAGATTTACCGACAGGTCCGTATCATAGATTT
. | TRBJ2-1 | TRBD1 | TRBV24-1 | CATSDRQGASEFF | TGTGCCACCAGTGATCGACAGGGGGCGTCGGAGTTCTTC
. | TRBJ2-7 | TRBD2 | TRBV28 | CASSFDRLRGRYEQYF | TGTGCCAGCAGTTTCGATCGACTACGCGGGAGGTACGAGCAGTACTTC
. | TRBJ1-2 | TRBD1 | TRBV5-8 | CVSSNRGGGVKRGYTF | TGTGTCAGCAGCAATCGAGGAGGGGGCGTTAAGCGTGGCTACACCTTC
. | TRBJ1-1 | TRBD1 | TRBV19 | CASSTLQGATEAFF | TGTGCCAGTAGTACCCTACAGGGGGCGACTGAAGCTTTCTTT
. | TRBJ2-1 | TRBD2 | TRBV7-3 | CASSSLAGGGGEQFF | TGTGCCAGCAGCTCACTAGCGGGAGGCGGGGGTGAGCAGTTCTTC
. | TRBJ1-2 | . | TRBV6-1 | CASSRDTSHGYTF | TGTGCCAGCAGCCGAGACACCTCCCATGGCTACACCTTC
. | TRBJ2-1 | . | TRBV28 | CASSLGGLSDEQFF | TGTGCCAGCAGTTTAGGGGGTCTTTCGGATGAGCAGTTCTTC
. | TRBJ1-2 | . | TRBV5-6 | CASSLGTARYGYTF | TGTGCCAGCAGCTTGGGGACAGCGAGGTATGGCTACACCTTC
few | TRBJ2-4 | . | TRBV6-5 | CASSYSYALAKNIQYF | TGTGCCAGCAGTTACTCGTATGCCCTAGCCAAAAACATTCAGTACTTC
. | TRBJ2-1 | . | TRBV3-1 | CASSQEVSGNEQFF | TGTGCCAGCAGCCAAGAAGTGTCGGGTAATGAGCAGTTCTTC
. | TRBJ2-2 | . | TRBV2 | CATRQNTGELFF | TGTGCCACGAGACAGAACACCGGGGAGCTGTTTTTT